The clone carrying this TCR beta chain was seen more than once but under ten times. The entry originates in a study of blood T cell repertoires in COVID-19. Profiling relied on immunoSEQ multiplex PCR, and the TCRdb table lists in-frame clones only, not all of them. The sample gives 140,000 or so clones, around 76% of which show up once; about 4% is in the top ten. This CDR3 has 16 amino acids. V trimming: 3 bases; J trimming: 4 bases; junction bases outside the gene matches: 5. Germline V CDR1 and CDR2: SNHLY, FYNNEI. This TCR was recovered from a man between 60 and 75 years old with acute or convalescent COVID-19. This chain joins TRBV2 and TRBJ1-6; 8 bases agree with TRBD1. Sequences were obtained from peripheral blood. The CDR3 sequence is CASSDRRTGYNSPLHF. In DNA form, the CDR3 reads TGTGCCAGCAGTGACCGTAGGACAGGGTATAATTCACCCCTCCACTTT.